This is a list of T cell receptor beta chains from one sample in a study of cytomegalovirus exposure and HLA in healthy donors. Assay: immunoSEQ multiplex PCR; the TCRdb copy retains only in-frame clones and omits some. The sample includes about 120,000 clones, 79% of them seen just once. Specimen: PBMCs. These receptors were taken from a man aged 25 to 45 in good health and CMV-seropositive. Each CDR3 is given with its conserved first and last residue. A D gene is named only where the DNA matches it firmly. Clone size is given for some rows only: seen once, a few or many times, or a class if the clone is expanded.

>TRBD2|TRBJ2-1|-|TRBV4-3
TGCGCCAGCAGCCAAGATCTGCCTAGCGGACTAGGCTACAATGAGCAGTTCTTC
CASSQDLPSGLGYNEQFF
>TRBD1|TRBJ2-7|-|TRBV7-2
TGTGCCAGCAGCCTAACGACAGGGGGCTACGAGCAGTACTTC
CASSLTTGGYEQYF
>-|TRBJ2-1|-|TRBV5-1
TGCGCCAGCAGCTTGGGACTCAACAATGAGCAGTTCTTC
CASSLGLNNEQFF
>-|TRBJ2-7|once|TRBV7-2
TGTGCCAGCAGCCGCCCGGCGGGCTTAAGCTCCTACGAGCAGTACTTC
CASSRPAGLSSYEQYF
>-|TRBJ2-7|-|TRBV28
TGTGCCAGCACAGGGGCGCGACGCGAGCAGTACTTC
CASTGARREQYF
>TRBD2|TRBJ2-3|-|TRBV5-8
TGTGCCAGCAGCTTGGGGCCGGGGGGAGAAGATACGCAGTATTTT
CASSLGPGGEDTQYF
>-|TRBJ1-3|-|TRBV19
TGTGCCAGTAGTATTACCCTGACAAGCTCTGGAAACACCATATATTTT
CASSITLTSSGNTIYF
>-|TRBJ1-6|-|TRBV7-6
TGTGCCAGCAGCTTAACCGGGGATTCACCCCTCCACTTT
CASSLTGDSPLHF
>TRBD1|TRBJ1-5|-|TRBV5-1
TGCGCCAGCAGCTTGGGGGGACAGGGCAATCAGCCCCAGCATTTT
CASSLGGQGNQPQHF
>-|TRBJ1-5|-|TRBV6-5
TGTGCCAGCAGACCGTTAACATTTCCTCAGCCCCAGCATTTT
CASRPLTFPQPQHF